These 10 T cell receptor beta chains were all obtained from the same sample, sequenced in a study of blood T cell repertoires in COVID-19. Only in-frame clones appear in the TCRdb table, and some are missing; sequencing was by immunoSEQ multiplex PCR. The table includes 400,000 or so clones, about 90% detected once. The specimen was PBMCs or T cells enriched from blood (not recorded which). Receptors originate from a man between 18 and 29 years old who had recovered from COVID-19.

The J gene is TRBJ1-1, the V gene TRBV2, with D perhaps matching TRBD1 (5 bases). V lost 5 bases and J 7 bases, leaving 20 bases between the germline ends. Germline V lookup: CDR1 SNHLY, CDR2 FYNNEI. This CDR3 is 15 amino acids long. CDR3 in amino acids: CASSPRVEGLIEAFF. CDR3 bases: TGTGCCAGCAGTCCTCGCGTGGAGGGGTTGATTGAAGCTTTCTTT.

The sample holds one count of this clone. This sequence joins TRBV30 and TRBJ2-2; 9 nucleotides line up with TRBD2. V was pared by 2 bases and J by 5 bases, with 12 bases of the junction left unmatched. CDR1 and CDR2 from the germline V gene are GTSNPN and SVGIG (reference sequence). There are 17 residues in the CDR3. CDR3 amino acids: CAWSRGSGRIRTGELFF. The CDR3 nucleotides read TGTGCCTGGAGTCGTGGTAGCGGGAGAATCAGAACCGGGGAGCTGTTTTTT.

The J gene is TRBJ2-3, the V gene TRBV11-1, with D unclear. Trimming removed 4 bases at V and 1 base at J, with 6 bases between. The germline CDR1 and CDR2 sequences are SGHAT and FQDESV (reference sequence). There are 13 residues in the CDR3. In DNA, the CDR3 is TGTGCCAGCAGCTCCCGGGGCACAGATACGCAGTATTTT. Residues: CASSSRGTDTQYF. The full variable domain, rest sourced from reference TRBV11-1 and TRBJ2-3, is EAEVAQSPRYKITEKSQAVAFWCDPISGHATLYWYRQILGQGPELLVQFQDESVVDDSQLPKDRFSAERLKGVDSTLKIQPAELGDSAMYLCASSSRGTDTQYFGPGTRLTVL.

As concerns this clone: The same CDR3 can be traced to other DNA sequences in this sample. The chain couples TRBV3-1 (or the pseudogene TRBV3-2) to TRBJ2-5; 7 bases line up with TRBD2. V dropped 3 bases and J dropped 3; count of bases not matched to a gene: 1. Germline V gives CDR1 LGHDT, CDR2 YNNKEL (reference sequence). The CDR3 runs to 13 residues. CDR3 region: CASSQAGEETQYF. The DNA for the CDR3 is TGTGCCAGCAGCCAGGCGGGGGAAGAGACCCAGTACTTC.

V is TRBV6-5 and J is TRBJ2-7; 9 nucleotides agree with TRBD1. Germline V gene data show CDR1 as MNHEY and CDR2 as SVGAGI. The CDR3 sequence is 13 residues long. With V trimmed by 6 bases and J by 3 bases, 3 bases remained unmatched. CDR3 in amino acids: CASSSDRGYEQYF. As DNA, the CDR3 is TGTGCCAGCAGCTCGGACAGGGGCTACGAGCAGTACTTC.

This clone was detected a few times. This chain's CDR3 is CASSLAVSGNSPLHF. CDR3 bases: TGTGCCAGCAGTTTAGCAGTATCGGGTAATTCACCCCTCCACTTT. V and J are TRBV28 and TRBJ1-6; D is ambiguous. The CDR3 extends over 15 amino acids. In germline, CDR1 is MDHEN, CDR2 SYDVKM. V was trimmed by 2 bases and J by 6 bases, leaving 11 bases between them.

V is TRBV5-6 and J is TRBJ2-7, with D maybe TRBD1 (6 bases). Trimming removed 2 bases at V and 6 bases at J, with 12 bases between. The CDR3 is 13 residues long. Germline values: CDR1 SGHDT, CDR2 YYEEEE. CDR3 sequence (DNA): TGTGCCAGCAGCTTTCCCGGGACACCCGAGCAGTACTTC. This translates into CASSFPGTPEQYF.

This chain links TRBV14 with TRBJ1-3; D remains unclear. Per the germline V gene, CDR1 is SGHDN and CDR2 is FVKESK. The CDR3 is 15 residues long. Trimming stripped 2 bases from V and 2 bases from J, with 10 bases between. CDR3 in amino acids: CASSQRAGTGNTIYF. The CDR3 region has the DNA TGTGCCAGCAGCCAACGAGCCGGGACTGGAAACACCATATATTTT.

V usage is TRBV7-2 and J usage is TRBJ1-1; D is unclear. Germline V lookup: CDR1 SGHTA, CDR2 FQGNSA. With 2 bases removed from V and 5 bases from J, the gap between germline ends came to 6 bases. This CDR3 is 12 amino acids long. For the CDR3, the DNA is TGTGCCAGCAGCTTATGGCGGACTGAAGCTTTCTTT. This codes for CASSLWRTEAFF.

J is TRBJ1-2 and V is TRBV7-9; 9 bases map to TRBD1. The germline V gene encodes CDR1 SEHNR and CDR2 FQNEAQ (reference sequence). Trimming took 5 bases from V and 4 from J; bases not matched to a gene: 5. This CDR3 has 14 residues. The CDR3 region is CASSMGQGGYGYTF. The CDR3 DNA follows: TGTGCCAGCAGCATGGGACAGGGTGGCTATGGCTACACCTTC.